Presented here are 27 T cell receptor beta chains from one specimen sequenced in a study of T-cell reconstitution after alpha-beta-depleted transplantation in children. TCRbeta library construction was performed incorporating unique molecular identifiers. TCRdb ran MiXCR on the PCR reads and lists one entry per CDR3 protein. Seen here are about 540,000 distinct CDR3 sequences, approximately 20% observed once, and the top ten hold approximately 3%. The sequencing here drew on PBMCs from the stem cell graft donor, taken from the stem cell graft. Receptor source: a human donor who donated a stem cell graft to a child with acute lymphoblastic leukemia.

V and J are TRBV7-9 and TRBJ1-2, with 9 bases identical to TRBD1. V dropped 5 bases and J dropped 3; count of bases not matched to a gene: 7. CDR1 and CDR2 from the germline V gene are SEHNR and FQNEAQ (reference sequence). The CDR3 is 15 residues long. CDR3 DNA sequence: TGTGCCAGCAGCGTTAGGACAGGGGAAGACTATGGCTACACCTTC. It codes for CASSVRTGEDYGYTF.

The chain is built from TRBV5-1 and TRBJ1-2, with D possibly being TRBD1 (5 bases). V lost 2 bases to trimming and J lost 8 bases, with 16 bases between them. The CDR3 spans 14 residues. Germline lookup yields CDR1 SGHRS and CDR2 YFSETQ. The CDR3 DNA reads TGCGCCAGCAGCTTACAGGTGCCCGATGGGGGCTACACCTTC. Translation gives CASSLQVPDGGYTF.

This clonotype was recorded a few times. The CDR3 sequence: CASSLWTGGDTQYF. The CDR3 nucleotides are TGCGCCAGCAGCTTGTGGACAGGGGGGGATACGCAGTATTTT. The chain employs TRBV5-1 and TRBJ2-3, with TRBD1 matching 10 bases. Losses at the gene ends were 1 base for V and 6 bases for J; bases not matched to a gene: 2. The CDR3 spans 14 residues. Germline assignment: CDR1 SGHRS and CDR2 YFSETQ.

The CDR3 reads CSVEDLVTGGALSGNEQFF. The CDR3 DNA follows: TGCAGCGTTGAAGATCTCGTGACAGGGGGAGCCCTATCGGGCAATGAGCAGTTCTTC. The chain links TRBV29-1 to TRBJ2-1; 9 bases fit TRBD1. Germline loops: CDR1 SQVTM, CDR2 ANQGSEA. The CDR3 runs to 19 residues. With 0 bases clipped from V and 6 bases from J, the junction kept 18 bases outside the gene matches.

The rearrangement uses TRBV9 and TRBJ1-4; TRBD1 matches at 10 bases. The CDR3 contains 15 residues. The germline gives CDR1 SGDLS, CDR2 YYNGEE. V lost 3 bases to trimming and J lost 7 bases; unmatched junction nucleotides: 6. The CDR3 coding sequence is TGTGCCAGCAGCGGTAGCGGGACAGGGGTTGAAAAACTGTTTTTT. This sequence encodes CASSGSGTGVEKLFF. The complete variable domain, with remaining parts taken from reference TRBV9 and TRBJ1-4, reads DSGVTQTPKHLITATGQRVTLRCSPRSGDLSVYWYQQSLDQGLQFLIQYYNGEERAKGNILERFSAQQFPDLHSELNLSSLELGDSALYFCASSGSGTGVEKLFFGSGTQLSVL.

The CDR3 coding sequence is TGTGCCAGCAGTTACTCCTTTGGACAGTTGAACTATGGCTACACCTTC. This codes for CASSYSFGQLNYGYTF. The J gene is TRBJ1-2, the V gene TRBV6-5, with a possible D match to TRBD1 (6 bases). The CDR3 covers 16 residues. Between the trimmed V and J ends, which lost 0 bases and 2 bases, there was a span of 13 bases. Germline V gene lookup returns CDR1 MNHEY and CDR2 SVGAGI.

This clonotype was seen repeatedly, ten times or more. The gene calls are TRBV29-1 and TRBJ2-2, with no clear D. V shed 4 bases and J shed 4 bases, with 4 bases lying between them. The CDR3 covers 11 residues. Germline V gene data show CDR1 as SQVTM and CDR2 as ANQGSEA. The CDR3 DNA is TGCAGCGTTGGGGGCACCGGGGAGCTGTTTTTT. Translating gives CSVGGTGELFF.

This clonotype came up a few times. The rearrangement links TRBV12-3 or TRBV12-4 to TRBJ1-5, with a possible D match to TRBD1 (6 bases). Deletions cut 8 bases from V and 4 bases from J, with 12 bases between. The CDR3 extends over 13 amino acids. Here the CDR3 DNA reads TGTGCCAGCGCGACAGGAGCGAATCAGCCCCAGCATTTT. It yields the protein CASATGANQPQHF.

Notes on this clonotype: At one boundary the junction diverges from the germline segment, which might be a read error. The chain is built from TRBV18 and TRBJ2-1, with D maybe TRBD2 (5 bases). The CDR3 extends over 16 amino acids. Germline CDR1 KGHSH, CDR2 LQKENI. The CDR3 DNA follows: TGTGCCAGCTCCCCACTAGTGGCGGCCTCCTACAATGAGCAGTTCTTC. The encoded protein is CASSPLVAASYNEQFF.

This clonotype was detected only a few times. The CDR3 spells CASSLRRVSTDTQYF. The CDR3 bases are TGTGCCAGCAGCCTCCGGCGGGTTAGCACAGATACGCAGTATTTT. The V and J genes are TRBV7-8 and TRBJ2-3; D is perhaps TRBD2 (5 bases). Germline-derived CDR1 and CDR2 are SGHVS and FQNEAQ. Between the trimmed V and J ends, which lost 5 bases and 0 bases, there was a span of 12 bases. The CDR3 contains 15 residues.

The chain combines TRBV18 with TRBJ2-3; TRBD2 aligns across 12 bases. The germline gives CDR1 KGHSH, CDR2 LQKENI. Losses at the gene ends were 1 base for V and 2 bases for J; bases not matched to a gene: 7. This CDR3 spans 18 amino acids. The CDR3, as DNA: TGTGCCAGCTCACCACAACATGGACTAGCGGGAAACACAGATACGCAGTATTTT. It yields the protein CASSPQHGLAGNTDTQYF.

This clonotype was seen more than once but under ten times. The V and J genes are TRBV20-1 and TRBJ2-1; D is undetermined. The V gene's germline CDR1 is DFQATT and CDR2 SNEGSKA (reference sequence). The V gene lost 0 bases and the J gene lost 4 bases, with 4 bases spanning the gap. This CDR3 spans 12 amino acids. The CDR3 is CSAREGYNEQFF. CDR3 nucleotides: TGCAGTGCTAGAGAGGGATACAATGAGCAGTTCTTC.

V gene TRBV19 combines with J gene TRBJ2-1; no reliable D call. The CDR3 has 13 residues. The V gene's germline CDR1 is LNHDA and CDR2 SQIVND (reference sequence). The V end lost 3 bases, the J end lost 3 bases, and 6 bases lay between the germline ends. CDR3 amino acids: CASSIRGYNEQFF. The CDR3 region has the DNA TGTGCCAGTAGTATCCGTGGCTACAATGAGCAGTTCTTC. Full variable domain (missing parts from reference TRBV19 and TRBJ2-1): DGGITQSPKYLFRKEGQNVTLSCEQNLNHDAMYWYRQDPGQGLRLIYYSQIVNDFQKGDIAEGYSVSREKKESFPLTVTSAQKNPTAFYLCASSIRGYNEQFFGPGTRLTVL.

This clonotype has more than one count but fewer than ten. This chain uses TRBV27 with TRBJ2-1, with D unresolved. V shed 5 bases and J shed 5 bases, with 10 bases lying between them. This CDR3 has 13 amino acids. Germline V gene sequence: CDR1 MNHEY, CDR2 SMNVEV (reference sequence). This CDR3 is CASSVSLDNEQFF. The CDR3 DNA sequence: TGTGCCAGCAGTGTTAGCCTCGACAATGAGCAGTTCTTC.

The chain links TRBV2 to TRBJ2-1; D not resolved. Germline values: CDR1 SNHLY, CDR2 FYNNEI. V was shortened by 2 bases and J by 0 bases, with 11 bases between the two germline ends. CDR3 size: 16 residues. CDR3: CASSERAVSSYNEQFF. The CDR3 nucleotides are TGTGCCAGCAGTGAAAGGGCGGTTAGCTCCTACAATGAGCAGTTCTTC.

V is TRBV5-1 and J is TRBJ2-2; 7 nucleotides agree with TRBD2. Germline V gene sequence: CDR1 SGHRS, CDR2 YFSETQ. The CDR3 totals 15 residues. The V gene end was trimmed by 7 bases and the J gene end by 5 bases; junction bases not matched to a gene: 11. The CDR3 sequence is CASSFGEGMTGELFF. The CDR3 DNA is TGCGCCAGCTCCTTCGGGGAGGGAATGACCGGGGAGCTGTTTTTT.

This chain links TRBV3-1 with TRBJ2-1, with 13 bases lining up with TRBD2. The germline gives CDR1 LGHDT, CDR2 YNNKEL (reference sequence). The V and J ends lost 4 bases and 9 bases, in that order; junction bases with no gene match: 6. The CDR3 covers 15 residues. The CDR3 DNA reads TGTGCCAGCAGCCGGACTAGCGGGAGCGGGGCTGAGCAGTTCTTC. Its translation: CASSRTSGSGAEQFF.

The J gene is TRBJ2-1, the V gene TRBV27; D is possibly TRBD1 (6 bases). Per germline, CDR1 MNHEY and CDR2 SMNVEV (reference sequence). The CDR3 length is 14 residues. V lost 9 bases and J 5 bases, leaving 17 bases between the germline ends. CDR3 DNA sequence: TGTGCCAGTAATCGAGGGGGTTCTAACAATGAGCAGTTCTTC. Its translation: CASNRGGSNNEQFF.

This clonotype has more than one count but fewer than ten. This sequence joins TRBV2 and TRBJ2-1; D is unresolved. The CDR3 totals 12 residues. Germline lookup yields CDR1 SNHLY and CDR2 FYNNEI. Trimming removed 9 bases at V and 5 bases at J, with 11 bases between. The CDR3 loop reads CARGRVHNEQFF. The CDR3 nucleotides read TGTGCCAGGGGTAGGGTCCACAATGAGCAGTTCTTC.

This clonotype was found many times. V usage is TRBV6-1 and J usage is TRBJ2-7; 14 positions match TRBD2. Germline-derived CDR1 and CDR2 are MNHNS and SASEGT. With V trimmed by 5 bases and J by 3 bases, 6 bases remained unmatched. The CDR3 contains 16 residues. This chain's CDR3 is CASSLGLAGVSYEQYF. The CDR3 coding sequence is TGTGCCAGCAGTCTGGGACTAGCGGGAGTGAGCTACGAGCAGTACTTC.

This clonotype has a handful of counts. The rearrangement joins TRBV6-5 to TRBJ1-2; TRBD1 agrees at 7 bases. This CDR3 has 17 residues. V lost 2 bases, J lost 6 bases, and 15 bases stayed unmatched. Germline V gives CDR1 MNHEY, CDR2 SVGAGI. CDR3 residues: CASSYLTAFDRVDGYTF. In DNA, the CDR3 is TGTGCCAGCAGTTACCTTACGGCCTTTGACAGGGTCGATGGCTACACCTTC.

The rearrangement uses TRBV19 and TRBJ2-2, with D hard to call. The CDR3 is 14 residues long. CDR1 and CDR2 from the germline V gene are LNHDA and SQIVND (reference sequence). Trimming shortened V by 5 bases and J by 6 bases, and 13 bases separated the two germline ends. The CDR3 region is CASSPPTTAGELFF. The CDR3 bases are TGTGCCAGTAGTCCCCCAACTACGGCCGGGGAGCTGTTTTTT. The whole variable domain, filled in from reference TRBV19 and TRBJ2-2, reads DGGITQSPKYLFRKEGQNVTLSCEQNLNHDAMYWYRQDPGQGLRLIYYSQIVNDFQKGDIAEGYSVSREKKESFPLTVTSAQKNPTAFYLCASSPPTTAGELFFGEGSRLTVL.

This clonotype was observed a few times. The DNA of the CDR3 is TGTGCCATCAGTGAGATGGGCAGGTCCTTTTCTAGCACAGATACGCAGTATTTT. This encodes CAISEMGRSFSSTDTQYF. The V gene is TRBV10-3, the J gene TRBJ2-3; no clear D. The V end lost 2 bases, the J end lost 0 bases, and 18 bases lay between the germline ends. CDR3 length: 18 residues. Germline CDR1 ENHRY, CDR2 SYGVKD.

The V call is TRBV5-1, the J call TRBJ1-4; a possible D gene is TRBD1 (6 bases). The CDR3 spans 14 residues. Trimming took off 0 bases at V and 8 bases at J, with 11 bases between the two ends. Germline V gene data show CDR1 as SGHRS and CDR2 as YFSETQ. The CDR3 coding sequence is TGCGCCAGCAGCTTGGGCCAGGGGAAAGAAAAACTGTTTTTT. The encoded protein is CASSLGQGKEKLFF.

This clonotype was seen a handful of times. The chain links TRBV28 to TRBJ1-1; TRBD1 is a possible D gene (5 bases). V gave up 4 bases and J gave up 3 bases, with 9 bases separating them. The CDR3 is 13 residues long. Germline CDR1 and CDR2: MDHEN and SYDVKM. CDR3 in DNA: TGTGCCAGCAGTTCGGGGGTGCACACTGAAGCTTTCTTT. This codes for CASSSGVHTEAFF.

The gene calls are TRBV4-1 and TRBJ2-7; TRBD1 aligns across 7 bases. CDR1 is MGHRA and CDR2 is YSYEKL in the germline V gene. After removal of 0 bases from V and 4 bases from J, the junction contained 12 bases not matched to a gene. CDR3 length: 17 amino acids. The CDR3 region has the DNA TGCGCCAGCAGCCAAGACCAAGTCGAGGGGGCGAGGTACGAGCAGTACTTC. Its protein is CASSQDQVEGARYEQYF.

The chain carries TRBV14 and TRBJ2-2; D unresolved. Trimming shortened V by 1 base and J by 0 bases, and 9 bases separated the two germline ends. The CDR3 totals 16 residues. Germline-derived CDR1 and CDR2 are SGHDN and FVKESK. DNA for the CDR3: TGTGCCAGCAGCCAAGTATTAACAGCGAACACCGGGGAGCTGTTTTTT. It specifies CASSQVLTANTGELFF.